These 10 T cell receptor beta chains share one sample of origin, sequenced in a study of CD8+CD57+ T cells in acquired aplastic anemia. According to the study, genomic DNA was the template for TCR beta VDJ and CDR3 profiling. One entry per CDR3 protein, called by TCRdb with MiXCR from the reads. The table lists a few hundred thousand distinct CDR3 sequences, approximately 35% of them singletons, with roughly 1.1% in the top ten. Sequencing was carried out using sorted CD4+, CD8+, or CD8+CD57+ T cells (not recorded which) from PBMCs. The source is a human donor in good health, serving as a control.

V usage is TRBV3-1 and J usage is TRBJ2-3; 15 bases fit TRBD2. J was trimmed by 6 bases and V by 4 bases; bases with no gene match: 8. The germline gives CDR1 LGHDT, CDR2 YNNKEL (reference sequence). The CDR3 runs to 17 residues. The CDR3 spells CASSLRTSGGASDTQYF. The CDR3 bases are TGTGCCAGCAGCCTCCGGACTAGCGGGGGGGCTAGTGATACGCAGTATTTT.

The rearrangement uses TRBV2 and TRBJ2-7; D is perhaps TRBD1 (5 bases). The germline gives CDR1 SNHLY, CDR2 FYNNEI. Trimming cost V 4 bases and J 7 bases, with 20 bases left between them. The CDR3 consists of 15 residues. The CDR3 coding sequence is TGTGCCAGCAGTGCTCAAAGCAGGACATCCGCGGAGCAGTACTTC. This gives the protein CASSAQSRTSAEQYF. The whole variable domain, filled in from reference TRBV2 and TRBJ2-7, reads EPEVTQTPSHQVTQMGQEVILRCVPISNHLYFYWYRQILGQKVEFLVSFYNNEISEKSEIFDDQFSVERPDGSNFTLKIRSTKLEDSAMYFCASSAQSRTSAEQYFGPGTRLTVT.

This clonotype was counted ten times or more. The chain employs TRBV2 and TRBJ1-2, with TRBD1 identical over 8 bases. The CDR3 consists of 15 residues. CDR1 and CDR2 (germline): SNHLY, FYNNEI. Losses at the gene ends were 4 bases for V and 6 bases for J; bases not matched to a gene: 10. The CDR3 region is CASSVRAGGLDGYTF. CDR3 DNA: TGTGCCAGCAGTGTTAGGGCAGGGGGCTTGGATGGCTACACCTTC.

The chain uses TRBV2 and TRBJ1-6; 9 nucleotides agree with TRBD1. Germline V gene data show CDR1 as SNHLY and CDR2 as FYNNEI. This CDR3 spans 14 amino acids. After removal of 6 bases from V and 9 bases from J, the junction contained 6 bases not matched to a gene. The chain's CDR3 is CASRTGTGISPLHF. In nucleotides, the CDR3 is TGTGCCAGCAGAACCGGGACAGGGATTTCACCCCTCCACTTT.

This chain uses TRBV2 with TRBJ1-2; tentatively, D is TRBD1 (5 bases). Germline CDR1 and CDR2: SNHLY and FYNNEI. The CDR3 spans 13 residues. The V gene lost 7 bases and the J gene lost 12 bases, with 21 bases spanning the gap. This chain's CDR3 is CASKAGRLSGNTF. DNA of the CDR3: TGTGCCAGCAAAGCAGGGAGACTCTCTGGAAACACCTTC.

This clonotype showed up many times. The chain combines TRBV12-3 or TRBV12-4 with TRBJ1-2, with a possible D match to TRBD1 (5 bases). V dropped 8 bases and J dropped 4 bases, with 17 bases sitting between them. This CDR3 contains 14 residues. CDR3 DNA: TGTGCCAGCGGTGAGGGAGGGGAAAGCTATGGCTACACCTTC. It codes for CASGEGGESYGYTF.

The chain uses TRBV7-8 and TRBJ2-7; no firm D call. CDR3 length equals 13 residues. Trimming removed 5 bases at V and 2 bases at J, with 10 bases between. Germline V lookup: CDR1 SGHVS, CDR2 FQNEAQ. The CDR3 here is CASSLTPAYEQYF. The CDR3 DNA is TGTGCCAGCAGCCTCACTCCCGCCTACGAGCAGTACTTC.

This clonotype was detected only once. The chain is built from TRBV10-1 and TRBJ1-1, with unresolved D. The germline V gene has CDR1 WNHNN and CDR2 SYGVQD (reference sequence). The CDR3 is made up of 11 amino acids. Deletions cut 2 bases from V and 7 bases from J, with 5 bases between. CDR3 loop: CASSEGVEAFF. DNA for the CDR3: TGCGCCAGCAGTGAGGGAGTTGAAGCTTTCTTT.

The sample holds many counts of this clonotype. The V call is TRBV4-1, the J call TRBJ1-3; TRBD1 agrees at 7 bases. The CDR3 runs 15 residues. Germline V gene lookup returns CDR1 MGHRA and CDR2 YSYEKL. The ends lost 3 bases at V and 1 base at J; junction bases unmatched: 3. The CDR3: CASSQAGGSGNTIYF. In nucleotides, the CDR3 is TGCGCCAGCAGCCAGGCAGGGGGTTCTGGAAACACCATATATTTT.

This clonotype was observed a single time. A much larger clonotype is one base distant, so this may be a read error. This rearrangement joins TRBV9 to TRBJ2-7, with 9 bases lining up with TRBD2. V lost 3 bases to trimming and J lost 2 bases; unmatched junction nucleotides: 6. This CDR3 spans 15 amino acids. CDR1 and CDR2 (germline): SGDLS, YYNGEE. CDR3 sequence reads: CASSASGTSTYEQYF. The CDR3 bases are TGTGCCAGCAGCGCTTCCGGGACTAGCACCTACGAGCAGTACTTC. The full variable domain, rest sourced from reference TRBV9 and TRBJ2-7, is DSGVTQTPKHLITATGQRVTLRCSPRSGDLSVYWYQQSLDQGLQFLIQYYNGEERAKGNILERFSAQQFPDLHSELNLSSLELGDSALYFCASSASGTSTYEQYFGPGTRLTVT.